A single sample gave rise to the 22 T cell receptor beta chains below, sequenced in a study of blood T cell repertoires in COVID-19 (TCRdb year 2020). The protocol used for the library was the immunoSEQ multiplex PCR assay. In TCRdb, the immuneACCESS table is reduced to in-frame sequences with V and J assigned. These tables do not hold every clone; where another copy was compared, an unresolved V gene accounts for under half, and the others remain unexplained. The sample table records some 91,000 clones; 75% to 95% of these occur just once. About 1.7% of the sample is held by the ten biggest clonotypes. Specimen: peripheral blood. The receptors derive from a man aged 60 to 69 with acute or convalescent COVID-19.

CDR3 nucleotides: TGTGCCAGCAGCGTAGGGAATAGCGGGGCTAGCGGGGAGCTGTTTTTT. Translating gives CASSVGNSGASGELFF. V is TRBV9 and J is TRBJ2-2; 8 positions match TRBD2. Per the germline V gene, CDR1 is SGDLS and CDR2 is YYNGEE. J lost 7 bases, V lost 0 bases, and 8 bases had no gene match. The CDR3 is 16 amino acids. The whole variable domain, filled in from reference TRBV9 and TRBJ2-2, reads DSGVTQTPKHLITATGQRVTLRCSPRSGDLSVYWYQQSLDQGLQFLIQYYNGEERAKGNILERFSAQQFPDLHSELNLSSLELGDSALYFCASSVGNSGASGELFFGEGSRLTVL.

The gene calls are TRBV7-9 and TRBJ1-3; TRBD1 is a possible D gene (5 bases). V was cut by 6 bases and J by 6 bases, with 9 bases left in between. This CDR3 region has 12 residues. From germline, CDR1 is SEHNR and CDR2 FQNEAQ (reference sequence). CDR3 residues: CASRQQENTIYF. The DNA for the CDR3 is TGTGCCAGCAGGCAACAGGAAAACACCATATATTTT.

CDR3: CAWALISFAQYF. The CDR3 region has the DNA TGTGCCTGGGCCCTAATCTCCTTCGCGCAGTATTTT. The chain carries TRBV30 and TRBJ2-3, with no clear D. Per the germline V gene, CDR1 is GTSNPN and CDR2 is SVGIG (reference sequence). The ends were cut back, 5 bases at V and 10 bases at J, with 16 bases in the middle. This CDR3 is built from 12 residues.

The genes are TRBV2 and TRBJ1-4; D call uncertain. V lost 7 bases, J lost 5 bases, and 8 bases lay in between. Germline values: CDR1 SNHLY, CDR2 FYNNEI. The CDR3 length is 12 residues. This CDR3 is CASTPGNEKLFF. The CDR3 DNA follows: TGTGCCAGCACCCCGGGAAATGAAAAACTGTTTTTT.

J is TRBJ1-1 and V is TRBV19; a possible D gene is TRBD1 (6 bases). The germline gives CDR1 LNHDA, CDR2 SQIVND (reference sequence). This CDR3 has 14 residues. Between the trimmed V and J ends, which lost 5 bases and 4 bases, there was a span of 14 bases. For the CDR3, the DNA is TGTGCCAGTAGTCTACCTAGGGGGAGCACTGAAGCTTTCTTT. It encodes CASSLPRGSTEAFF.

V and J are TRBV2 and TRBJ1-5; the match to TRBD1 covers 8 bases. With V trimmed by 6 bases and J by 6 bases, 7 bases remained unmatched. Germline CDR1 and CDR2: SNHLY and FYNNEI. This CDR3 comprises 14 residues. CDR3 sequence reads: CASSGETGGQPQHF. The CDR3 region has the DNA TGTGCCAGCAGCGGAGAAACAGGGGGTCAGCCCCAGCATTTT.

The chain carries TRBV6-1 and TRBJ1-6, with D possibly matching TRBD1 (6 bases). Trimming cost V 3 bases and J 0 bases, with 9 bases left between them. This CDR3 comprises 16 residues. Per germline, CDR1 MNHNS and CDR2 SASEGT. This CDR3 reads CASSETGYSYNSPLHF. Here the CDR3 DNA reads TGTGCCAGCAGTGAGACAGGTTACTCCTATAATTCACCCCTCCACTTT.

A remark on this clone: The sample holds other DNA sequences that translate to the same CDR3. The chain couples TRBV11-2 to TRBJ1-6; D remains unclear. The CDR3 loop spans 13 amino acids. Germline loops: CDR1 SGHAT, CDR2 FQNNGV. V was clipped by 0 bases and J by 8 bases, with 5 bases between them. The CDR3 DNA reads TGTGCCAGCAGCTTAGAGGTAGATTCACCCCTCCACTTT. Translated: CASSLEVDSPLHF.

The chain carries TRBV2 and TRBJ1-1; tentatively, D is TRBD1 (5 bases). The V gene's germline CDR1 is SNHLY and CDR2 FYNNEI. CDR3 length equals 13 residues. The V and J ends lost 7 bases and 4 bases respectively, with 13 bases between them. CDR3 coding DNA: TGTGCCAGCAAGATAGGGGTTAGCACTGAAGCTTTCTTT. As protein: CASKIGVSTEAFF. Looking up the rest from reference TRBV2 and TRBJ1-1 gives the full variable domain: EPEVTQTPSHQVTQMGQEVILRCVPISNHLYFYWYRQILGQKVEFLVSFYNNEISEKSEIFDDQFSVERPDGSNFTLKIRSTKLEDSAMYFCASKIGVSTEAFFGQGTRLTVV.

The gene calls are TRBV9 and TRBJ2-2; 7 nucleotides line up with TRBD2. Germline loops: CDR1 SGDLS, CDR2 YYNGEE. Unmatched junction bases numbered 0, after V lost 0 bases and J lost 1 base. The CDR3 covers 15 residues. The CDR3 loop reads CASSVAGGNTGELFF. For the CDR3, the DNA is TGTGCCAGCAGCGTAGCGGGGGGGAACACCGGGGAGCTGTTTTTT.

This chain uses TRBV7-8 with TRBJ1-6; TRBD1 matches at 7 bases. The V gene end was trimmed by 5 bases and the J gene end by 8 bases; junction bases not matched to a gene: 18. Germline assignment: CDR1 SGHVS and CDR2 FQNEAQ. The CDR3 runs 18 residues. CDR3 bases: TGTGCCAGCAGCCCAATCCTCGGGCCGGGACAGCAACATTCACCCCTCCACTTT. It encodes CASSPILGPGQQHSPLHF.

J is TRBJ2-1 and V is TRBV4-1; 11 bases line up with TRBD2. CDR1 is MGHRA and CDR2 is YSYEKL in the germline V gene. CDR3 size: 17 residues. The ends lost 1 base at V and 5 bases at J; junction bases unmatched: 7. Written as DNA, the CDR3 is TGCGCCAGCAGCCAAGGACCCCTAGCGGGGGGAAACAATGAGCAGTTCTTC. It yields the protein CASSQGPLAGGNNEQFF.

This chain connects TRBV6-5 to TRBJ1-4, with D tentatively TRBD1 (5 bases). The CDR3 loop spans 14 amino acids. Germline V CDR1 and CDR2: MNHEY, SVGAGI. Trimming removed 6 bases from V and 7 bases from J, with 15 bases in between. The CDR3 reads CASRGEGWGEKLFF. DNA of the CDR3: TGTGCCAGCAGGGGGGAGGGCTGGGGTGAAAAACTGTTTTTT.

This chain connects TRBV27 to TRBJ2-5; D remains ambiguous. Trimming removed 3 bases from V and 0 bases from J, with 5 bases in between. Germline values: CDR1 MNHEY, CDR2 SMNVEV (reference sequence). This CDR3 is 13 amino acids long. The CDR3 protein is CASSFEYQETQYF. CDR3 nucleotide sequence: TGTGCCAGCAGTTTCGAGTACCAAGAGACCCAGTACTTC.

V and J are TRBV5-6 and TRBJ1-1; 9 bases are shared with TRBD1. The germline gives CDR1 SGHDT, CDR2 YYEEEE. The CDR3 is made up of 12 amino acids. The V segment lost 3 bases and the J segment 10 bases; nucleotides outside the gene matches: 4. CDR3 amino acids: CASSWDRDGAFF. DNA of the CDR3: TGTGCCAGCAGCTGGGACAGGGATGGAGCTTTCTTT.

The chain uses TRBV19 and TRBJ1-5; TRBD1 agrees at 9 bases. The germline V gene encodes CDR1 LNHDA and CDR2 SQIVND (reference sequence). There are 16 residues in the CDR3. After removal of 7 bases from V and 3 bases from J, the junction contained 10 bases not matched to a gene. The CDR3 region is CASMGQGRLLNQPQHF. For the CDR3, the DNA is TGTGCCAGTATGGGACAGGGTCGACTTCTCAATCAGCCCCAGCATTTT.

The chain carries TRBV2 and TRBJ1-1; the D is unclear. V lost 4 bases and J lost 0, with 9 bases in between. The germline gives CDR1 SNHLY, CDR2 FYNNEI. The CDR3 covers 14 residues. The CDR3 loop reads CASSVVRVNTEAFF. The CDR3 DNA is TGTGCCAGCAGTGTTGTGAGGGTGAACACTGAAGCTTTCTTT.

The chain recombines TRBV6-5 with TRBJ2-7; the D gene is possibly TRBD1 (6 bases). The V end lost 5 bases, the J end lost 2 bases, and 13 bases lay between the germline ends. Germline V gives CDR1 MNHEY, CDR2 SVGAGI. There are 14 residues in the CDR3. The CDR3 region has the DNA TGTGCCAGCAGTCCGGGACACACCACCTACGAGCAGTACTTC. It specifies CASSPGHTTYEQYF.

The chain joins TRBV6-5 to TRBJ1-3; D is unclear. V dropped 8 bases and J dropped 0 bases, with 11 bases sitting between them. This CDR3 is built from 14 residues. Germline CDR1 reads MNHEY; CDR2 reads SVGAGI. CDR3 sequence reads: CASGPSVSGNTIYF. CDR3 sequence (DNA): TGTGCCAGCGGTCCAAGCGTCTCTGGAAACACCATATATTTT.

The chain links TRBV11-3 to TRBJ2-3; unclear D gene. Trimming shortened V by 5 bases and J by 4 bases, and 13 bases separated the two germline ends. This CDR3 comprises 14 residues. Germline-derived CDR1 and CDR2 are SGHNT and YENEEA. The CDR3 loop is CASSSRWIPDTQYF. The CDR3, as DNA: TGTGCCAGCAGCAGCAGGTGGATTCCAGATACGCAGTATTTT.

This chain uses TRBV7-9 with TRBJ1-2; TRBD1 might be the D (5 bases). Trimming took 1 base from V and 8 from J, leaving 11 bases between them. Germline loops: CDR1 SEHNR, CDR2 FQNEAQ (reference sequence). The CDR3 loop spans 13 amino acids. The CDR3 DNA follows: TGTGCCAGCAGCTTAGGTGGGGCCTGGGGCTACACCTTC. Translating it yields CASSLGGAWGYTF.

CDR3 DNA sequence: TGTGCCAGCTCCCCCGCGGTGGCCTATGGCTACACCTTC. Encoded protein: CASSPAVAYGYTF. This sequence joins TRBV18 and TRBJ1-2; D is ambiguous. V shed 6 bases and J shed 4 bases, with 12 bases lying between them. The germline V gene encodes CDR1 KGHSH and CDR2 LQKENI. The CDR3 loop spans 13 amino acids.